This TCR beta chain was observed in a study of Tregs in tolerant kidney transplant recipients. Turning to the study itself: The nonmyeloablative bone marrow transplants came from related graft donors, with transient mixed chimerism.

The table lists this clone with a count of one. Its specificity is not known. Unstimulated Tregs (CD4+CD25+CD127-) and CD4+CD25- non-Tregs were sorted from PBMCs. Study-level findings and limits: No direct test of biological reproducibility was done here. Tregs expanded with activated donor B cells seemed most donor-specific.

Sequenced by immunoSEQ multiplex PCR; TCRdb stores in-frame clones only, minus some. The repertoire holds 50,000 to 75,000 clones, with approximately 85% as singletons. The sequencing used Tregs from blood, collected before the transplant. This TCR was recovered from a human donor who received a combined kidney and bone marrow transplant.

CDR3 residues: CASCEGTGTEAFF. The CDR3 DNA sequence: TGTGCCAGCTGTGAAGGGACGGGCACTGAAGCTTTCTTT. The rearrangement uses TRBV18 and TRBJ1-1; possible D gene TRBD1, 5 bases. The CDR3 loop spans 13 amino acids. In germline, CDR1 is KGHSH, CDR2 LQKENI. Trimming removed 7 bases at V and 4 bases at J, with 13 bases between.